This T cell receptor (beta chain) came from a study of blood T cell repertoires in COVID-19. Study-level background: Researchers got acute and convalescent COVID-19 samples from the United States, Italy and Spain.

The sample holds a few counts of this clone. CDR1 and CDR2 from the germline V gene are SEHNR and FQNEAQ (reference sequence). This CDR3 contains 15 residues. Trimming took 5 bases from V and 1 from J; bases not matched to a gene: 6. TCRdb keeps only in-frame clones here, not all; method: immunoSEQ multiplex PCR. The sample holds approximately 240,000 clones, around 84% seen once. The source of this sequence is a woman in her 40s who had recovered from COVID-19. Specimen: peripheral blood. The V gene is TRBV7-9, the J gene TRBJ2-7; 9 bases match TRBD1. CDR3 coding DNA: TGTGCCAGCAGCCCCTCCGGGACAGGGTCCTACGAGCAGTACTTC. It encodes CASSPSGTGSYEQYF.